These T cell receptor beta chains were read from a single sample in a study of T cell responses to AZD1222 COVID-19 vaccine. Assay: immunoSEQ multiplex PCR; the TCRdb copy retains only in-frame clones and omits some. The repertoire has 130,000 or so clones, about 93% of them found once; the top ten carry about 0.91%. The source material was peripheral blood, sampled on day 0 of AZD1222 vaccination. The receptors here all came from an adult in good health. Both conserved end residues are part of each CDR3. Each record gives: D gene, clone size, V gene, J gene, CDR3 DNA, CDR3 protein. A D gene is named only where the DNA matches it firmly. The listing skips clone size in some rows; elsewhere it reads once, few, many or a size class.

D: TRBD1; size: .; V: TRBV7-2; J: TRBJ1-2; DNA: TGTGCCAGCAGCTTAGGTTTCACAGGGGATTATGGCTACACCTTC; CDR3: CASSLGFTGDYGYTF
D: .; size: .; V: TRBV7-3; J: TRBJ2-3; DNA: TGTGCCAGCAGCTTAGGGACTAGCACAGATACGCAGTATTTT; CDR3: CASSLGTSTDTQYF
D: .; size: .; V: TRBV14; J: TRBJ2-7; DNA: TGTGCCAGCAGCCAAACCGGCGGGGGCCAAAGCTCCTACGAGCAGTACTTC; CDR3: CASSQTGGGQSSYEQYF
D: .; size: .; V: TRBV5-4; J: TRBJ1-2; DNA: TGTGCCAGCAGCTTGGCCCGGAACTATGGCTACACCTTC; CDR3: CASSLARNYGYTF
D: .; size: .; V: TRBV20-1; J: TRBJ2-1; DNA: TGCAGTGCTAGTTTCTACAATGAGCAGTTCTTC; CDR3: CSASFYNEQFF
D: .; size: .; V: TRBV5-5; J: TRBJ1-1; DNA: TGTGCCAGCACCCTCCCGGGGGGACCGAACACTGAAGCTTTCTTT; CDR3: CASTLPGGPNTEAFF
D: TRBD1; size: .; V: TRBV6-5; J: TRBJ1-2; DNA: TGTGCCAGCAGCTGGACAGGGGGGGACTATGGCTACACCTTC; CDR3: CASSWTGGDYGYTF
D: .; size: .; V: TRBV2; J: TRBJ2-3; DNA: TGTGCCAGCCGATATGGGGGGGCCGACCCCGCAGATACGCAGTATTTT; CDR3: CASRYGGADPADTQYF
D: .; size: .; V: TRBV5-4; J: TRBJ2-1; DNA: TGTGCCAGCTCCCCGCTGAGCTCCTACAATGAGCAGTTCTTC; CDR3: CASSPLSSYNEQFF
D: TRBD2; size: .; V: TRBV5-1; J: TRBJ2-7; DNA: TGCGCCAGCAGCCCCTTAGCGGGGGGCACTAACTACGAGCAGTACTTC; CDR3: CASSPLAGGTNYEQYF
D: TRBD1; size: once; V: TRBV10-3; J: TRBJ2-7; DNA: TGTGCCATCAGCCGGGACAGGGAAGTGTACGAGCAGTACTTC; CDR3: CAISRDREVYEQYF
D: .; size: .; V: TRBV6-1; J: TRBJ1-3; DNA: TGTGCCAGCAGTGAACCCCGCCGCTCTGGAAACACCATATATTTT; CDR3: CASSEPRRSGNTIYF
D: TRBD1; size: .; V: TRBV10-3; J: TRBJ1-1; DNA: TGTGCCATCACCGGGACAGCGAACACTGAAGCTTTCTTT; CDR3: CAITGTANTEAFF
D: TRBD1; size: .; V: TRBV7-2; J: TRBJ1-2; DNA: TGTGCCAGCAGCTTCCGGGACAGGGGTCGTGGCTACACCTTC; CDR3: CASSFRDRGRGYTF
D: .; size: .; V: TRBV3-1/TRBV3-2; J: TRBJ1-2; DNA: TGTGCCAGCAGCTCACGGGGCAGCTATGGCTACACCTTC; CDR3: CASSSRGSYGYTF
D: .; size: .; V: TRBV10-3; J: TRBJ1-2; DNA: TGTGCCATCAGTCCTGACGGCAACTATGGCTACACCTTC; CDR3: CAISPDGNYGYTF
D: TRBD2; size: .; V: TRBV5-5; J: TRBJ2-5; DNA: TGTGCCAGCAGCCTCGAGAGTCGGGGGGGCTTAGAGACCCAGTACTTC; CDR3: CASSLESRGGLETQYF
D: .; size: .; V: TRBV7-8; J: TRBJ1-5; DNA: TGTGCCAGCAGCTTCAGGGATAGCAATCAGCCCCAGCATTTT; CDR3: CASSFRDSNQPQHF
D: .; size: .; V: TRBV18; J: TRBJ2-5; DNA: TGTGCCAGCTCATGGACGGACCAAGAGACCCAGTACTTC; CDR3: CASSWTDQETQYF
D: TRBD1; size: .; V: TRBV18; J: TRBJ2-5; DNA: TGTGCCAGCTCGCCTCCGGGACAGGCCGGGGAGACCCAGTACTTC; CDR3: CASSPPGQAGETQYF
D: TRBD1; size: .; V: TRBV3-1/TRBV3-2; J: TRBJ1-2; DNA: TGTGCCAGCAGCCTAGGTCGGGACAGCTATGGCTACACCTTC; CDR3: CASSLGRDSYGYTF
D: .; size: .; V: TRBV5-8; J: TRBJ1-2; DNA: TGTGCCAGCAGCTTGGCCGGGGGGGACCCCTATGGCTACACCTTC; CDR3: CASSLAGGDPYGYTF
D: .; size: .; V: TRBV13; J: TRBJ2-1; DNA: TGTGCCAGCAGCTGGGGTCTCTACAATGAGCAGTTCTTC; CDR3: CASSWGLYNEQFF
D: TRBD1; size: .; V: TRBV7-9; J: TRBJ1-3; DNA: TGTGCCACCTCTGGGACAGCTGTTTATTCTGGAAACACCATATATTTT; CDR3: CATSGTAVYSGNTIYF
D: .; size: .; V: TRBV5-4; J: TRBJ1-1; DNA: TGTGCCAGCAGCTCCGGACAGCTTGTGAAAAACACTGAAGCTTTCTTT; CDR3: CASSSGQLVKNTEAFF
D: .; size: .; V: TRBV18; J: TRBJ1-1; DNA: TGTGCCAGCTCAGTCGCGTCCGGGCAGATGAACACTGAAGCTTTCTTT; CDR3: CASSVASGQMNTEAFF
D: TRBD1; size: .; V: TRBV6-5; J: TRBJ1-2; DNA: TGTGCCAGCAGTTACACTACCGGGACAGGGGGAGGCTACACCTTC; CDR3: CASSYTTGTGGGYTF
D: .; size: .; V: TRBV2; J: TRBJ1-5; DNA: TGTGCCAGCAGTGCCCCTGGACAAGTGGGTCAGCCCCAGCATTTT; CDR3: CASSAPGQVGQPQHF
D: .; size: .; V: TRBV29-1; J: TRBJ2-7; DNA: TGCAGCGTTAGGAGTAGCTACGAGCAGTACTTC; CDR3: CSVRSSYEQYF
D: .; size: .; V: TRBV6-2/TRBV6-3; J: TRBJ1-1; DNA: TGTGCCAGCAGTCAGGGGAGCACTGAAGCTTTCTTT; CDR3: CASSQGSTEAFF
D: .; size: .; V: TRBV7-2; J: TRBJ1-4; DNA: TGTGCCAGCAGCTTAGTGGGGACGCAGAGGGAAAAACTGTTTTTT; CDR3: CASSLVGTQREKLFF
D: .; size: .; V: TRBV2; J: TRBJ2-2; DNA: TGTGCCAGCAGTGAGGGAAGGGCAGGGGAGCTGTTTTTT; CDR3: CASSEGRAGELFF
D: .; size: .; V: TRBV12-3/TRBV12-4; J: TRBJ1-3; DNA: TGTGCCAGCAGTTTTGCAGCCGGAAACACCATATATTTT; CDR3: CASSFAAGNTIYF
D: .; size: .; V: TRBV5-1; J: TRBJ1-1; DNA: TGCGCCAGCAGCTTGTCAGCACCGGGGACTGAAGCTTTCTTT; CDR3: CASSLSAPGTEAFF
D: .; size: once; V: TRBV2; J: TRBJ2-7; DNA: TGTGCCAGCAGTCCCTATGTCTACGAGCAGTACTTC; CDR3: CASSPYVYEQYF
D: TRBD2; size: once; V: TRBV6-5; J: TRBJ2-4; DNA: TGTGCCAGCAGTTACTCCTGGGCGGGGGGTAGAAACATTCAGTACTTC; CDR3: CASSYSWAGGRNIQYF
D: TRBD1; size: once; V: TRBV9; J: TRBJ2-5; DNA: TGTGCCAGCAGCGTCGGACAGGCCGGGGAGACCCAGTACTTC; CDR3: CASSVGQAGETQYF
D: .; size: .; V: TRBV20-1; J: TRBJ1-2; DNA: TGCAGTGCTCTGGCTAACTATGGCTACACCTTC; CDR3: CSALANYGYTF
D: TRBD1; size: .; V: TRBV5-1; J: TRBJ1-6; DNA: TGCGCCAGCAGCCCCGAGGGACAGGGTTATTCACCCCTCCACTTT; CDR3: CASSPEGQGYSPLHF
D: TRBD1; size: .; V: TRBV3-1/TRBV3-2; J: TRBJ2-7; DNA: TGTGCCAGCAGCCCACATAGACAGGGGGACTACGAGCAGTACTTC; CDR3: CASSPHRQGDYEQYF
D: TRBD1; size: .; V: TRBV7-2; J: TRBJ2-1; DNA: TGTGCCAGCAGCTTACATCCAGGGGGCTACAATGAGCAGTTCTTC; CDR3: CASSLHPGGYNEQFF
D: .; size: .; V: TRBV2; J: TRBJ2-1; DNA: TGTGCCAGCAGCGCGTACAATGAGCAGTTCTTC; CDR3: CASSAYNEQFF
D: .; size: .; V: TRBV30; J: TRBJ1-1; DNA: TGTGCCTGGAGTGTTCGGGGGGGGAGAAACACTGAAGCTTTCTTT; CDR3: CAWSVRGGRNTEAFF
D: .; size: .; V: TRBV20-1; J: TRBJ1-1; DNA: TGCAGTGCTAGTTGGGGGGCCCGAGCTTTCTTT; CDR3: CSASWGARAFF
D: TRBD1; size: once; V: TRBV30; J: TRBJ1-2; DNA: TGTGCCTGGAGTGCGGACGGGCAGGGGGCAGGTGGCTACACCTTC; CDR3: CAWSADGQGAGGYTF
D: TRBD1; size: .; V: TRBV12-5; J: TRBJ1-5; DNA: TGTGCTAGTGGTTTGGGACAGGGGGCTAATCGAAATCAGCCCCAGCATTTT; CDR3: CASGLGQGANRNQPQHF
D: TRBD2; size: few; V: TRBV11-3; J: TRBJ2-1; DNA: TGTGCCAGCAGCTTGGTATCTAGCGGGGGGGCAAATGAGCAGTTCTTC; CDR3: CASSLVSSGGANEQFF
D: .; size: once; V: TRBV7-8; J: TRBJ1-1; DNA: TGTGCCAGCAGCCCAGGGGAGGGGGTATACAACACTGAAGCTTTCTTT; CDR3: CASSPGEGVYNTEAFF
D: TRBD1; size: once; V: TRBV12-5; J: TRBJ2-2; DNA: TGTGCTAGTGGTCTCGGGACAGAGATCACCGGGGAGCTGTTTTTT; CDR3: CASGLGTEITGELFF
D: TRBD1; size: .; V: TRBV7-9; J: TRBJ1-2; DNA: TGTGCCAGCAGCCCTCGGGACAGTCCGGATGGCTACACCTTC; CDR3: CASSPRDSPDGYTF
D: .; size: .; V: TRBV21-1; J: TRBJ2-7; DNA: TGTGCCAGCAGCAAATCCTTTCAGACTAGCGGGCGATCCTACGAGCAGTACTTC; CDR3: CASSKSFQTSGRSYEQYF
D: .; size: .; V: TRBV9; J: TRBJ1-6; DNA: TGTGCCAGCAGCGAAGAACCGGGGCCTAATTCACCCCTCCACTTT; CDR3: CASSEEPGPNSPLHF
D: TRBD2; size: .; V: TRBV13; J: TRBJ2-5; DNA: TGTGCCAGCAGCTTAGAGCGGGGGGCCCCCCGGACCCAGTACTTC; CDR3: CASSLERGAPRTQYF